The entry below describes one T cell receptor (beta chain). The data were obtained in a study of chemoradiotherapy in HPV16-positive cancers. The germline gives CDR1 MNHNS, CDR2 SASEGT. With 6 bases clipped from V and 2 bases from J, the junction kept 4 bases outside the gene matches. The CDR3 loop spans 14 amino acids. Here immunoSEQ multiplex PCR was the method, and the copy in TCRdb shows in-frame clones only, minus some. The top ten clones hold 7% to 10% of a sample with about 12,000 clones, 60% to 80% of them seen once. The clonotype originates from a human donor with HPV-associated anogenital cancer. V is TRBV6-1 and J is TRBJ1-3; TRBD1 matches at 7 bases. The sample here was taken from a patient who underwent chemoradiotherapy. In nucleotides, the CDR3 is TGTGCCAGCAGGTCGACAGGGACTGGAAACACCATATATTTT. Translated: CASRSTGTGNTIYF.